This T cell receptor (beta chain) was recovered during a study of patients and donors after allogeneic stem cell transplantation. Germline V gene data show CDR1 as LGHNA and CDR2 as YSLEER. The CDR3 runs 16 residues. V dropped 1 base and J dropped 7; count of bases not matched to a gene: 7. Via MiXCR, TCRdb re-called the RT-PCR reads, giving one row per CDR3 protein. The sample lists approximately 200,000 distinct CDR3 sequences, roughly two fifths occurring once. This clonotype was seen a handful of times. The clonotype comes from a human donor who was either an allogeneic HSCT recipient or a stem cell or donor lymphocyte infusion donor (not recorded which). It is not recorded whose cells these are; they may come from a transplant donor. Sequenced input: blood, either unsorted or a sorted T cell fraction (not recorded which). This chain uses TRBV4-3 with TRBJ1-6; 7 bases map to TRBD1. The CDR3 region has the DNA TGCGCCAGCAGCCAAGCTGGGGACAGAGACAATTCACCCCTCCACTTT. Encoded protein: CASSQAGDRDNSPLHF.